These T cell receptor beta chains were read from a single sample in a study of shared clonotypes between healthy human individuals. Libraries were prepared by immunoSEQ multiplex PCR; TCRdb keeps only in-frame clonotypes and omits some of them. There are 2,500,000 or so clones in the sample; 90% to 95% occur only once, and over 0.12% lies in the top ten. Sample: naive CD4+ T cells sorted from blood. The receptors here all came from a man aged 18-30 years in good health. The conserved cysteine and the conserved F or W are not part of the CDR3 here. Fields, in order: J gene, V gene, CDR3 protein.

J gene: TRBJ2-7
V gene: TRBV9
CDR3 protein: ASSPVDSTHEQY

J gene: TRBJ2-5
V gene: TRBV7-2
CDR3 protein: ASSLAGQGLETQY

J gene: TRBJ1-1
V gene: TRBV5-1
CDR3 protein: ASSLSDWNTEAF

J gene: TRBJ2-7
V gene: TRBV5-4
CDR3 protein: ASSRSPADSSYEQY

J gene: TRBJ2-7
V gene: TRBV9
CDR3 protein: ASSVGGTGEQY

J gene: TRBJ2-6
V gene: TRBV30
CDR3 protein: AWSLGVGANVLT

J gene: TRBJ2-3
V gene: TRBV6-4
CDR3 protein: ASSRDRGTQY

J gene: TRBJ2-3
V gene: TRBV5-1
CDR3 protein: ASSLYRAGGSSTDTQY

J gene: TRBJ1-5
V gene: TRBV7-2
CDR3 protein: ASSLGGGQPQH

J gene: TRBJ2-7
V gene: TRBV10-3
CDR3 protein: AISEGRRLAGGRYEQY

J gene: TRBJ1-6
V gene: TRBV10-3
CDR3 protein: ATGDREEVSPLH

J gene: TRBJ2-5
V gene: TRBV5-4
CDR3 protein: ASSLRAARETQY

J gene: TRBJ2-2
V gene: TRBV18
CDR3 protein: ASSAPRARAGELF

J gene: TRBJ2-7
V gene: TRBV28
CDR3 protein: ASSSLRDTDYEQY

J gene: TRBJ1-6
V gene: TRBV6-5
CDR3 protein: ASSRQDNSPLH

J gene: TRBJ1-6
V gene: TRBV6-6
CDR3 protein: ASSYSAGGTPLH

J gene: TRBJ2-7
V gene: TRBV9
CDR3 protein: ASSRDRAGEQY

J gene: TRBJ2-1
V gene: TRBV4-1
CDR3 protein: ASSQAGSGSFKNEQF

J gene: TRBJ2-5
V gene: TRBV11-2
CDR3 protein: ASSLAGVETQY

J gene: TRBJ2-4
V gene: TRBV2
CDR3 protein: ASSERQGALQGKNIQY

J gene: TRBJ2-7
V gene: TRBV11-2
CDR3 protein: ASSLRTKSSYEQY

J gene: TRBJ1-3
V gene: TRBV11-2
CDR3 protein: ASSSGQGARGNTIY

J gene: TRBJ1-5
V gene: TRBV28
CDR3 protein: ASRHRDRINQPQH

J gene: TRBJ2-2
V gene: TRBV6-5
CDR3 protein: ASTRNTGELF

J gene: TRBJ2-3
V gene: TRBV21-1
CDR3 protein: ASSDRDLPPFDTQY

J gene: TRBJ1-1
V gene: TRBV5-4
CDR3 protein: ASSLDPGWVTEAF

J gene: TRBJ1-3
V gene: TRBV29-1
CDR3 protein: SVRSSGNTIY

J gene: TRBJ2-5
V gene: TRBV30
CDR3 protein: ALNPGGQETQY

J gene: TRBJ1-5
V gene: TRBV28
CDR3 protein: ASSDRQGWSNQPQH

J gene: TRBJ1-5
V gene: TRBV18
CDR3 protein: ASSTGKDQPQH

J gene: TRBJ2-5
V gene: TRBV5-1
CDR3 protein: ASSLSRGERETQY

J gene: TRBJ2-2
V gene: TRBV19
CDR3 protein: ASSTSGTRNRGELF

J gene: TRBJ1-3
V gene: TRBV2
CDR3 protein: ASNPGTGVGNTIY

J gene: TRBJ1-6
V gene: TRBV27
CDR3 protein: ASSSGTAYNSPLH

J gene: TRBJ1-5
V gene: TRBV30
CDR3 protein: AWSPREAQPQH

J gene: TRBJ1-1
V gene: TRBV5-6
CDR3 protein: ASSLGTEAF

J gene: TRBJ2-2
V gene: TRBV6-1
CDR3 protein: ASRGLSQSTGELF

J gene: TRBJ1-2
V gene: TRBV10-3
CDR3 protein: AISESTHMYGYT

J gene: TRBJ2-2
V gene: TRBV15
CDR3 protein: ATSREAGGTGELF

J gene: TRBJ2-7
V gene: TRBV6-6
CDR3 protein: ASTRLAGGYEQY

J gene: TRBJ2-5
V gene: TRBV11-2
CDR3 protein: ASKRPGTLNETQY

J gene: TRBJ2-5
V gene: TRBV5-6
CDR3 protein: ASSRTEQETQY

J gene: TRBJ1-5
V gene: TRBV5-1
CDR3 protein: ASSLGGDQPQH

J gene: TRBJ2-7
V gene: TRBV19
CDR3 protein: ASSSRVVVSYEQY

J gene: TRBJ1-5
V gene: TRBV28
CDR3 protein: ASRLLRSQPQH

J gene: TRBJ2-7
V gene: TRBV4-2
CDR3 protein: ASSQVWTGGGEQY

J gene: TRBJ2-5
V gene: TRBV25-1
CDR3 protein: ASSDRGQGARETQY

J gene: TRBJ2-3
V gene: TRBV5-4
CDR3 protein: ASSLGGLGTIWDTQY

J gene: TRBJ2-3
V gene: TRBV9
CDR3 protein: ASSERDTQY

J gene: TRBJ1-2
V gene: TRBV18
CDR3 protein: ASSPRGFDYGYT

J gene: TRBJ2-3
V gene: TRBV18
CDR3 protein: ASSSFVVRDRVSDTQY

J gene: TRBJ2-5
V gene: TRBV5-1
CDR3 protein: ASSTGIGTGGETQY

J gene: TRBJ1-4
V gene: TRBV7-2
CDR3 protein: ASSLGRYWTALNEKLF

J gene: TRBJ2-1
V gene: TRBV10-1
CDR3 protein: ASSRTPSDEQF

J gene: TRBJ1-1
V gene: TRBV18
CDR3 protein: ASSQEMNTEAF

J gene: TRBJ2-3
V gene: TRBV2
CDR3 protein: ASSGAGGRADTQY

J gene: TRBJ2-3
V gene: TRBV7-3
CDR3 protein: ASSSGLRTDTQY

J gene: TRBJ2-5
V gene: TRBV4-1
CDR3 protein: ASSQAGGGETQY

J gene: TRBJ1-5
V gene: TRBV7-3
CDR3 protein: ASSSQVEGQPQH

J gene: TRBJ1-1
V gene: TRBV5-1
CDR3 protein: ASRVGVNTEAF